This TCR beta chain came from a study of blood T cell repertoires in COVID-19. Study at large: Some COVID-19 samples were acute and others convalescent; all came from the United States, Italy and Spain. PBMCs, B-cell-depleted T cells, or T cells were the source of the cDNA or gDNA that made up the material.

The study recruited people aged 18 to 89 years across roughly 23 US areas. Methods used by the authors: Reference gene primer amplification yielded estimated nucleated cell counts. TCRdb's table, derived via immunoSEQ multiplex PCR, lists solely in-frame clones and lacks some. From that table come the V and J calls and clone size; the DNA was used to work out D and trimming. This sample yields under 350,000 clones, of which around 86% are seen a single time; 4% to 5.5% belongs to the top ten. The CDR3 runs to 16 residues. The V end was cut by 0 bases, the J end by 8 bases, with 16 bases between. Germline CDR1 reads LGHNA; CDR2 reads YSLEER.

The sequenced sample consisted of PBMCs or T cells enriched from blood (not recorded which). This receptor was obtained from a woman in her forties with acute COVID-19. The chain uses TRBV4-3 and TRBJ1-4; TRBD1 might be the D (6 bases). The CDR3 nucleotides read TGCGCCAGCAGCCAAGATGCCTCAGGGGCCGGGGAAAAACTGTTTTTT. Translating gives CASSQDASGAGEKLFF.